The clone carrying this T cell receptor beta chain was counted at least ten times. This sample is part of a study of T-cell memory formation after mild COVID-19. TCRdb reprocessed the 5' RACE reads via MiXCR and lists one record per CDR3 protein. This sample has some 290,000 distinct CDR3 sequences; around 15% occur once, and the top ten carry roughly 25%. Trimming pared 7 bases from V and 4 bases from J, leaving 18 bases between. The CDR3 consists of 14 residues. CDR1 is SGHKS, CDR2 YYEKEE, per germline (reference sequence). The specimen was PBMCs or a T cell subset sorted from them (not recorded which). The chain employs TRBV5-5 and TRBJ2-7; possibly TRBD1 or TRBD2 for D (5 bases each). This clonotype was obtained from a man between 18 and 35 years old who had mild COVID-19 (a few samples of this study predate the infection). Cell type and time point are not known. CDR3 protein: CASGPTGTDYEQYV. The CDR3 DNA sequence: TGTGCCAGCGGACCGACCGGGACGGATTACGAGCAGTACGTC.